The 5 T cell receptor beta chains given below trace back to one sample, sequenced in a study of OX40 agonist ivuxolimab in advanced cancers. TCRdb keeps only in-frame clones here, not all; method: immunoSEQ multiplex PCR. Of 80,000 or so clones in the sample, about nine tenths were seen once. Sample: CD4+ or CD8+ T cells sorted from blood, taken in a trial of the OX40 agonist ivuxolimab. Every receptor here comes from an adult with an advanced solid tumor such as melanoma, head and neck, liver or kidney cancer.

This clone appeared a single time. V gene TRBV6-1 combines with J gene TRBJ1-4, with D possibly matching TRBD1 (5 bases). V lost 7 bases to trimming and J lost 5 bases, with 11 bases between them. This CDR3 spans 13 amino acids. CDR1 and CDR2 (germline): MNHNS, SASEGT. As DNA, the CDR3 is TGTGCCAGCACTCCGTCAGGGAATGAAAAACTGTTTTTT. Translating gives CASTPSGNEKLFF.

The chain carries TRBV19 and TRBJ2-3, with no clear D. Germline lookup yields CDR1 LNHDA and CDR2 SQIVND (reference sequence). This CDR3 has 14 residues. Trimming left V 3 bases short and J 2 bases short, with 9 bases between. In nucleotides, the CDR3 is TGTGCCAGTAGTATGTGGACCCCCACAGATACGCAGTATTTT. It is translated as CASSMWTPTDTQYF.

The rearrangement links TRBV20-1 to TRBJ2-3; TRBD2 is a possible D gene (5 bases). This CDR3 has 11 residues. Germline values: CDR1 DFQATT, CDR2 SNEGSKA (reference sequence). Trimming took off 6 bases at V and 11 bases at J, with 15 bases between the two ends. The CDR3 region has the DNA TGCAGTGCACCTCGGCCTGAGGGGCAGTATTTT. Its protein is CSAPRPEGQYF.

The chain has TRBV7-3 and TRBJ2-5, with 10 bases identical to TRBD2. Per the germline V gene, CDR1 is SGHTA and CDR2 is FQGTGA. This CDR3 has 13 residues. After removal of 6 bases from V and 5 bases from J, the junction contained 3 bases not matched to a gene. CDR3 region: CASRGTSAETQYF. The CDR3 coding sequence is TGTGCCAGCAGGGGGACTAGCGCTGAGACCCAGTACTTC. Filled out from reference TRBV7-3 and TRBJ2-5, the complete variable domain reads GAGVSQTPSNKVTEKGKYVELRCDPISGHTALYWYRQSLGQGPEFLIYFQGTGAADDSGLPNDRFFAVRPEGSVSTLKIQRTERGDSAVYLCASRGTSAETQYFGPGTRLLVL.

V and J are TRBV15 and TRBJ2-5; D gene uncertain. The CDR3 length is 14 residues. CDR1 and CDR2 from the germline V gene are LNHNV and YYDKDF (reference sequence). The ends were cut back, 1 base at V and 1 base at J, with 7 bases in the middle. The CDR3 is CATSRGPAQETQYF. The CDR3 DNA sequence: TGTGCCACCAGCAGAGGCCCAGCCCAAGAGACCCAGTACTTC.